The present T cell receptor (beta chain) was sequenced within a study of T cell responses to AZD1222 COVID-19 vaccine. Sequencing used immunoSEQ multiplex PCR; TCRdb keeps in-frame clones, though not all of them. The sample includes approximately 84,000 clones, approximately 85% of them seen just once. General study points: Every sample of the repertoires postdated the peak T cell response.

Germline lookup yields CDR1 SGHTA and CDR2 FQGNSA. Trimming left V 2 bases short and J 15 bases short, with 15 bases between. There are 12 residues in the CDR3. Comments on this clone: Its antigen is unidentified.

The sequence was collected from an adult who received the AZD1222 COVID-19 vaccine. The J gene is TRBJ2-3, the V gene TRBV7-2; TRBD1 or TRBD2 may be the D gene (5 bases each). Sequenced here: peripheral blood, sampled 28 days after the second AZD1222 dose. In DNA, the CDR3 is TGTGCCAGCAGCTTATGGGGAGACAGCCTTTATTTT. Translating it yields CASSLWGDSLYF. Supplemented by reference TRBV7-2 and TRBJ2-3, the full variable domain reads GAGVSQSPSNKVTEKGKDVELRCDPISGHTALYWYRQSLGQGLEFLIYFQGNSAPDKSGLPSDRFSAERTGGSVSTLTIQRTQQEDSAVYLCASSLWGDSLYFGPGTRLTVL.